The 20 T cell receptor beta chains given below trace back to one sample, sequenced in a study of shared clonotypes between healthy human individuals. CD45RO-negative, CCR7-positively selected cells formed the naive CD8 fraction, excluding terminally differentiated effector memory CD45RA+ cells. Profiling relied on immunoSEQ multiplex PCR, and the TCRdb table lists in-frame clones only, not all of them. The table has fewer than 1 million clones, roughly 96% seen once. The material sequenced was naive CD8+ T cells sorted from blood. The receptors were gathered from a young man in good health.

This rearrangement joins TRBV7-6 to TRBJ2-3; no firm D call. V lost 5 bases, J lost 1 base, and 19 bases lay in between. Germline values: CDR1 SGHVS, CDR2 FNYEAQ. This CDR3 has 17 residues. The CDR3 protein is CASSPLLDGPGTDTQYF. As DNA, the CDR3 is TGTGCCAGCAGCCCCCTTTTAGATGGGCCGGGCACAGATACGCAGTATTTT.

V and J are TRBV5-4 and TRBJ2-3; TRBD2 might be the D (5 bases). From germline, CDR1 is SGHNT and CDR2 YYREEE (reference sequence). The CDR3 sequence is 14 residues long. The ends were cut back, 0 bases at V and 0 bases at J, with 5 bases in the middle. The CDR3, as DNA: TGTGCCAGCAGCTTGGGCGGGAGCACAGATACGCAGTATTTT. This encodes CASSLGGSTDTQYF.

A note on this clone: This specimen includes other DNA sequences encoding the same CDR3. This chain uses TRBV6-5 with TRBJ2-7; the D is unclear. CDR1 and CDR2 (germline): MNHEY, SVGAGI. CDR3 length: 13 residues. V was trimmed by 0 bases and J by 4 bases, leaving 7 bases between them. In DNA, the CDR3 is TGTGCCAGCAGTTACTCGACCGGATACGAGCAGTACTTC. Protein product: CASSYSTGYEQYF.

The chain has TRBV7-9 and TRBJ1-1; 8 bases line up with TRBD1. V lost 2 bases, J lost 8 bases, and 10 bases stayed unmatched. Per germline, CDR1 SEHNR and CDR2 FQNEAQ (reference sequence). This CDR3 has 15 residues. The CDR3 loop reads CASSLSDWGQAEAFF. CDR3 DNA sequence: TGTGCCAGCAGCTTATCCGATTGGGGACAGGCAGAAGCTTTCTTT.

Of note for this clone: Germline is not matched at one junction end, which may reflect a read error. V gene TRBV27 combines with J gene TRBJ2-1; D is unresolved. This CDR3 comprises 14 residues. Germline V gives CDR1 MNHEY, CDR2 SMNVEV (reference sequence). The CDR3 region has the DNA TGCGCCAGCAGAAATAGCCTCCGGCACAATGAGCAGTTCTTC. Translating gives CASRNSLRHNEQFF.

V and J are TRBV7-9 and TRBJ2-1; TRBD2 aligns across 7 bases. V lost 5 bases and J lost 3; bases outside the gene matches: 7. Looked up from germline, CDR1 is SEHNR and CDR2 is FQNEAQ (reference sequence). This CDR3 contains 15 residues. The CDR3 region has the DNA TGTGCCAGCAGCCCCCCAATAGCGGGCTACAATGAGCAGTTCTTC. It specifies CASSPPIAGYNEQFF.

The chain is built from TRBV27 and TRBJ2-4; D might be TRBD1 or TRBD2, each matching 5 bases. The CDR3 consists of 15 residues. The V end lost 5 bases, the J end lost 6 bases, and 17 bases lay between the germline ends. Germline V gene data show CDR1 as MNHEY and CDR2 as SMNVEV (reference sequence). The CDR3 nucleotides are TGTGCCAGCAGTGGGGGACCTGCACCCGCAAACATTCAGTACTTC. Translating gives CASSGGPAPANIQYF.

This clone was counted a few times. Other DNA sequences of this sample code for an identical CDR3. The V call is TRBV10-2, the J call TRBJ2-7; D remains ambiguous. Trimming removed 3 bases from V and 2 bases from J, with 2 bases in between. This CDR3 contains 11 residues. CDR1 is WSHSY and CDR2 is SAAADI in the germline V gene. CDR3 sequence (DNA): TGCGCCAGCAGTGAAACCTACGAGCAGTACTTC. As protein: CASSETYEQYF.

The CDR3 is CASSLALVPEQYF. CDR3 bases: TGTGCCAGCAGCTTAGCGCTTGTCCCCGAGCAGTACTTC. This chain links TRBV7-9 with TRBJ2-7, with D hard to call. This CDR3 spans 13 amino acids. Germline-derived CDR1 and CDR2 are SEHNR and FQNEAQ (reference sequence). Deletions cut 0 bases from V and 6 bases from J, with 9 bases between.

The CDR3 bases are TGTGCCAGCAGCTTAAGGGACAGCGCGGCCTACGAGCAGTACTTC. Residues: CASSLRDSAAYEQYF. The V and J genes are TRBV7-2 and TRBJ2-7; 7 nucleotides line up with TRBD1. V lost 2 bases to trimming and J lost 2 bases; unmatched junction nucleotides: 6. The CDR3 runs 15 residues. Germline assignment: CDR1 SGHTA and CDR2 FQGNSA.

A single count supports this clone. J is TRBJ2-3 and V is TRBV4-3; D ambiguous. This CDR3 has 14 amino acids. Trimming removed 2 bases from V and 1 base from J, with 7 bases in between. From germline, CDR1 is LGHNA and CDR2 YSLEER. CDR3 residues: CASSQLSGTDTQYF. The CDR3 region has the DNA TGCGCCAGCAGCCAACTAAGCGGCACAGATACGCAGTATTTT.

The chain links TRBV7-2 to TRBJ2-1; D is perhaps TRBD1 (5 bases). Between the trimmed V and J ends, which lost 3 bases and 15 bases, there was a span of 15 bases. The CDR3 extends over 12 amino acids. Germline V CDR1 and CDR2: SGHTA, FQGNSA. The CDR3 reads CASSLGRLQAFF. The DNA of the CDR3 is TGTGCCAGCAGCTTGGGGCGGCTCCAGGCGTTCTTC.

The DNA of the CDR3 is TGTGCCAGCAGTGAATTTACAGACAGGGACTACGAGCAGTACTTC. Translating it yields CASSEFTDRDYEQYF. V usage is TRBV2 and J usage is TRBJ2-7; 7 nucleotides match TRBD1. V lost 2 bases and J lost 3; bases outside the gene matches: 7. The CDR3 extends over 15 amino acids. The germline V gene encodes CDR1 SNHLY and CDR2 FYNNEI.

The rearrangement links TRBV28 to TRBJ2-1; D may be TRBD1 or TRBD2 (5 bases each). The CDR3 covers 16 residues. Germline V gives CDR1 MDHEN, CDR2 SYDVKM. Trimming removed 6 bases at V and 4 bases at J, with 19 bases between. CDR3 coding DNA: TGTGCCAGCAGCCCCTTAGGAGGACAAGCATACAATGAGCAGTTCTTC. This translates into CASSPLGGQAYNEQFF. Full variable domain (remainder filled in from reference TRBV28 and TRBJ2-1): DVKVTQSSRYLVKRTGEKVFLECVQDMDHENMFWYRQDPGLGLRLIYFSYDVKMKEKGDIPEGYSVSREKKERFSLILESASTNQTSMYLCASSPLGGQAYNEQFFGPGTRLTVL.

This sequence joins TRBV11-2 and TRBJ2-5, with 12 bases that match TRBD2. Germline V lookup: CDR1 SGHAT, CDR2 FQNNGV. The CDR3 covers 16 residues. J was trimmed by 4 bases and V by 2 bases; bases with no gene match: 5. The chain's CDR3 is CASSLRLAGVGETQYF. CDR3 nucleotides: TGTGCCAGCAGCTTAAGACTAGCGGGAGTGGGAGAGACCCAGTACTTC.

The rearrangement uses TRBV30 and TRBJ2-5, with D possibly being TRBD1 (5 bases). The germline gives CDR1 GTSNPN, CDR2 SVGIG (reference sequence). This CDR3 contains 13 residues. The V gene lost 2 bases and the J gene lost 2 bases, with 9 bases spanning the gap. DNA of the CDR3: TGTGCCTGGAGTCGACAGAATCAAGAGACCCAGTACTTC. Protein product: CAWSRQNQETQYF.

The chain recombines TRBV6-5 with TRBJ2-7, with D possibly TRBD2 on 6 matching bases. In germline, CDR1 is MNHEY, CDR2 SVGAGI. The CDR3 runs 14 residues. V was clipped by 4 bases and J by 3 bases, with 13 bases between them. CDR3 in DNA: TGTGCCAGCAGTTCTGGGGGGACGGACTACGAGCAGTACTTC. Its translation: CASSSGGTDYEQYF.

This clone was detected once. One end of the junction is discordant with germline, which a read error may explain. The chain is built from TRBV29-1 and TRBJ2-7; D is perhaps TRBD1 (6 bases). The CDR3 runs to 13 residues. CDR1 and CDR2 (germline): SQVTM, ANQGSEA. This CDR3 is CSVEGGAFNEQYF. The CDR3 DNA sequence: TGCAGCGTCGAAGGGGGAGCCTTCAACGAGCAGTACTTC.

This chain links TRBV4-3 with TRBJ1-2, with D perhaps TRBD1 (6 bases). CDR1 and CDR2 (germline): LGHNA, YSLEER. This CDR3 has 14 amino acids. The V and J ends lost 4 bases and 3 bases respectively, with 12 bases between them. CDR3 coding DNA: TGCGCCAGCAGCCCGGGGGCCGTCGACTATGGCTACACCTTC. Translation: CASSPGAVDYGYTF.

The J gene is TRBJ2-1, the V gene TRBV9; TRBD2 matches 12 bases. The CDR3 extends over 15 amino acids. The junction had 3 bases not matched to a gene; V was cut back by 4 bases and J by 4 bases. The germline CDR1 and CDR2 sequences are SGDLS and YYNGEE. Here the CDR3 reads CASSPSGRVYNEQFF. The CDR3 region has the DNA TGTGCCAGCAGCCCTAGCGGGAGGGTATACAATGAGCAGTTCTTC.